Listed below are T cell receptor beta chains from one sample, sequenced in a study of blood T cell repertoires in COVID-19. This table comes from immunoSEQ multiplex PCR, and its TCRdb copy is limited to in-frame clones, with some not included. There are 160,000 or so clones in the sample; 90% occur only once, and 15% to 20% lies in the top ten. The source material was peripheral blood. The source is a man between 60 and 75 years old with active or convalescent COVID-19. The CDR3 runs from the conserved cysteine through the conserved F or W. Each record gives: V gene, J gene, clone size, D gene, CDR3 DNA, CDR3 protein. A D gene is named only where the DNA matches it firmly. Expanded clones get a size class; other rows say once, few or many, or leave the size out.

V: TRBV18; J: TRBJ2-2; size: NA; D: TRBD1; DNA: TGTGCCAGCTCACGTACCGGGACAGGGTCCACCGGGGAGCTGTTTTTT; CDR3: CASSRTGTGSTGELFF
V: TRBV5-1; J: TRBJ1-1; size: NA; D: NA; DNA: TGCGCCAGCAATCACGGGCAGGGGTCTGAAGCTTTCTTT; CDR3: CASNHGQGSEAFF
V: TRBV18; J: TRBJ2-7; size: NA; D: TRBD2; DNA: TGTGCCAGCTCAGGGCTAGCGGGAGTCTACGAGCAGTACTTC; CDR3: CASSGLAGVYEQYF
V: TRBV7-8; J: TRBJ2-5; size: once; D: TRBD1; DNA: TGTGCCAGCAGCTATGGACAGGGGGCGCAGGAGACCCAGTACTTC; CDR3: CASSYGQGAQETQYF
V: TRBV5-4; J: TRBJ1-6; size: NA; D: TRBD1; DNA: TGTGCCAGCAGCTTGGCCGGGGGACAGGGATCAGCAAATTCACCCCTCCACTTT; CDR3: CASSLAGGQGSANSPLHF
V: TRBV7-9; J: TRBJ1-1; size: NA; D: TRBD1; DNA: TGTGCCAGCAGCCCATGGCGGACAGGGGTCACTGAAGCTTTCTTT; CDR3: CASSPWRTGVTEAFF
V: TRBV30; J: TRBJ1-4; size: NA; D: NA; DNA: TGTGCCTGGACCAGGGAGGGCAGGCGCCAAAATGAAAAACTGTTTTTT; CDR3: CAWTREGRRQNEKLFF
V: TRBV5-1; J: TRBJ2-7; size: NA; D: NA; DNA: TGCGCCAGCAGCTCAGGGTTGAGGGCTAGCGTGTCCTACGAGCAGTACTTC; CDR3: CASSSGLRASVSYEQYF
V: TRBV28; J: TRBJ2-7; size: NA; D: NA; DNA: TGTGCCAGCAGTTTGAGCCAAACTAATTCCTACGAGCAGTACTTC; CDR3: CASSLSQTNSYEQYF
V: TRBV6-5; J: TRBJ2-7; size: NA; D: TRBD1; DNA: TGTGCCAGCAGAGATGCCGGGACAGGGGGGTACGAGCAGTACTTC; CDR3: CASRDAGTGGYEQYF
V: TRBV2; J: TRBJ1-6; size: NA; D: NA; DNA: TGTGCCAGCAGCTGGACAGTTAATTCACCCCTCCACTTT; CDR3: CASSWTVNSPLHF
V: TRBV14; J: TRBJ2-6; size: once; D: NA; DNA: TGTGCCAGCAGCCAAGAGGGGGGACGAGGGGCCAACGTCCTGACTTTC; CDR3: CASSQEGGRGANVLTF